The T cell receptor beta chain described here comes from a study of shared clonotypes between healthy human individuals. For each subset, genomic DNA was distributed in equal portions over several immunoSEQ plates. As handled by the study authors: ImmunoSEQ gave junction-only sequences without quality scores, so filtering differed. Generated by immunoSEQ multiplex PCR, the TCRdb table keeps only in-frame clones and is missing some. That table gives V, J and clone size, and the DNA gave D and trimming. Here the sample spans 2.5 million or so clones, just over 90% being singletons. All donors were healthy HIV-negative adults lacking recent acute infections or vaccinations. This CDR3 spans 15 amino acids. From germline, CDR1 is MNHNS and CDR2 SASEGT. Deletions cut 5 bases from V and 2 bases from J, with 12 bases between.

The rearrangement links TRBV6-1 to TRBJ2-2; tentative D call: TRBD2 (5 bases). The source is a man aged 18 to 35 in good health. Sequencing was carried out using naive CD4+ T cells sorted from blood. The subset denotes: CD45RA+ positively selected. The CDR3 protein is CASSPRVTNTGELFF. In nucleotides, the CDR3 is TGTGCCAGCAGTCCGCGGGTTACCAACACCGGGGAGCTGTTTTTT.